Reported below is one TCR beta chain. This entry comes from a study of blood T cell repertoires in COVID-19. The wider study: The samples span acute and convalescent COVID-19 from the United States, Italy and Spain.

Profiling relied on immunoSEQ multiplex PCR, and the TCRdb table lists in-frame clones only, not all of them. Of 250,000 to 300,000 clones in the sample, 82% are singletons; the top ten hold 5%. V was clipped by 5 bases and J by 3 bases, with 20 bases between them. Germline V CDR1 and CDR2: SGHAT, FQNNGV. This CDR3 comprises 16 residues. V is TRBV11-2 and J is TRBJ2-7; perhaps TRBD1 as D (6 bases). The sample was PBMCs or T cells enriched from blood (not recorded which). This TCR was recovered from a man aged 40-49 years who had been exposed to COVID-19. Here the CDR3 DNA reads TGTGCCAGCAGCCCACGGATACAGGGTGCAAGCTACGAGCAGTACTTC. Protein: CASSPRIQGASYEQYF.